Listed here are 17 T cell receptor beta chains from one sample, sequenced in a study of vaccination effects on CD4 cells after COVID-19. Sequencing used immunoSEQ multiplex PCR; TCRdb keeps in-frame clones, though not all of them. This table holds about 24,000 clones, more than 65% found once. Which antigens these TCRs recognize remains unknown. Antigen-specific CD4+ T cells expanded by the ViraFEST assay with viral peptide pools were then sequenced. Cultured cells yielded isolated CD4+ T cells after 10 days. Either the BNT162b2 or mRNA-1273 vaccine was given to participants in two doses. The sample consisted of CD4+ T cells from PBMCs cultured with SARS-CoV-2 spike peptides, taken after COVID-19 vaccination. The receptors were gathered from a human donor who received a COVID-19 vaccine.

This clone was picked up a small number of times. The V and J genes are TRBV11-2 and TRBJ2-7, with TRBD1 identical over 7 bases. Trimming took 1 base from V and 6 from J; bases not matched to a gene: 3. CDR1 is SGHAT and CDR2 is FQNNGV in the germline V gene. The CDR3 runs to 13 residues. The CDR3 DNA reads as TGTGCCAGCAGCTTAGTGACAGGGTCCGAGCAGTACTTC. It specifies CASSLVTGSEQYF.

In nucleotides, the CDR3 is TGTGCCAGCGTGGAGACAGGGCTGATCTTTAATGGCTACACCTTC. The encoded protein is CASVETGLIFNGYTF. V is TRBV6-5 and J is TRBJ1-2, with 7 bases matching TRBD1. Germline V lookup: CDR1 MNHEY, CDR2 SVGAGI. V shed 8 bases and J 6 bases; nucleotides not matched to a gene: 15. The CDR3 spans 15 residues.

The gene calls are TRBV7-8 and TRBJ2-7, with 9 bases matching TRBD1. J lost 7 bases, V lost 4 bases, and 14 bases had no gene match. The germline V gene encodes CDR1 SGHVS and CDR2 FQNEAQ. CDR3 size: 16 residues. The DNA of the CDR3 is TGTGCCAGCAGCTCCATCCGGGACAGGGCTTTTGAAGAGCAGTACTTC. Its translation is CASSSIRDRAFEEQYF.

This chain joins TRBV3-1 (or the pseudogene TRBV3-2) and TRBJ2-7, with 12 bases identical to TRBD2. Germline-derived CDR1 and CDR2 are LGHDT and YNNKEL (reference sequence). Trimming cost V 9 bases and J 3 bases; bases outside gene matches: 3. The CDR3 extends over 13 amino acids. The CDR3 region is CASSSGGGYEQYF. CDR3 DNA sequence: TGTGCCAGTTCTAGCGGGGGGGGCTACGAGCAGTACTTC.

This clone was picked up a small number of times. This chain links TRBV6-5 with TRBJ2-5, with 8 bases matching TRBD2. The trim removed 2 bases at V and 2 bases at J, leaving 7 bases unmatched. Looked up from germline, CDR1 is MNHEY and CDR2 is SVGAGI. The CDR3 is 16 amino acids. CDR3 region: CASSYRGLDRQETQYF. The CDR3 bases are TGTGCCAGCAGTTACAGGGGACTAGACCGACAAGAGACCCAGTACTTC.

The chain joins TRBV24-1 to TRBJ1-5; D may be TRBD1 (6 bases). Germline V gives CDR1 KGHDR, CDR2 SFDVKD. Trimming removed 7 bases from V and 1 base from J, with 19 bases in between. CDR3 size: 17 residues. CDR3 loop: CATSRGGGASSNQPQHF. Here the CDR3 DNA reads TGTGCCACCAGCCGAGGCGGGGGGGCTTCGAGCAATCAGCCCCAGCATTTT.

This clone occurred a few times. The chain uses TRBV29-1 and TRBJ2-2, with D possibly matching TRBD1 (5 bases). CDR1 is SQVTM and CDR2 is ANQGSEA in the germline V gene. Trimming took off 1 base at V and 7 bases at J, with 13 bases between the two ends. CDR3 size: 14 residues. The CDR3 sequence: CSVEVGRGGGELFF. DNA of the CDR3: TGCAGCGTTGAAGTGGGTAGGGGCGGCGGGGAGCTGTTTTTT.

The V gene is TRBV27, the J gene TRBJ2-7, with 8 bases lining up with TRBD2. Trimming cost V 4 bases and J 5 bases; bases outside gene matches: 13. CDR1 is MNHEY, CDR2 SMNVEV, per germline (reference sequence). The CDR3 is 16 residues long. Here the CDR3 DNA reads TGTGCCAGCAGTTCTACGCCAGCGGGAGTCCTCGACGAGCAGTACTTC. Amino acids: CASSSTPAGVLDEQYF.

This chain connects TRBV6-5 to TRBJ1-1; a possible D gene is TRBD1 (5 bases). The CDR3 consists of 11 residues. In germline, CDR1 is MNHEY, CDR2 SVGAGI. Trimming removed 11 bases from V and 3 bases from J, with 10 bases in between. CDR3 DNA sequence: TGTGCCGTTAAAGGGGACACTGAAGCTTTCTTT. Translation gives CAVKGDTEAFF.

The chain combines TRBV30 with TRBJ1-6; TRBD1 matches 8 bases. Per germline, CDR1 GTSNPN and CDR2 SVGIG (reference sequence). Trimming cost V 4 bases and J 6 bases; bases outside gene matches: 5. The CDR3 covers 14 residues. The CDR3 sequence is CAWTQGAFNSPLHF. The CDR3 DNA reads TGTGCCTGGACCCAGGGGGCCTTTAATTCACCCCTCCACTTT.

The chain joins TRBV5-1 to TRBJ1-2; D gene uncertain. Trimming removed 2 bases from V and 1 base from J, with 9 bases in between. Germline-derived CDR1 and CDR2 are SGHRS and YFSETQ. The CDR3 totals 14 residues. CDR3 nucleotide sequence: TGCGCCAGCAGCTTATCTCGGGTTAACTATGGCTACACCTTC. Its protein product is CASSLSRVNYGYTF.

This clone is categorized as medium-sized. The chain joins TRBV24-1 to TRBJ2-2; 7 nucleotides agree with TRBD1. V shed 8 bases and J 4 bases; nucleotides not matched to a gene: 6. Looked up from germline, CDR1 is KGHDR and CDR2 is SFDVKD. The CDR3 runs to 14 residues. In DNA form, the CDR3 reads TGTGCCACCAAGACAGGGACAAGCACCGGGGAGCTGTTTTTT. It translates to CATKTGTSTGELFF.

The V gene is TRBV27, the J gene TRBJ2-5; TRBD1 aligns across 9 bases. J was trimmed by 5 bases and V by 6 bases; bases with no gene match: 4. Germline V gene data show CDR1 as MNHEY and CDR2 as SMNVEV (reference sequence). The CDR3 extends over 13 amino acids. This CDR3 reads CASRQGAGETQYF. CDR3 bases: TGTGCCAGCAGACAGGGGGCGGGTGAGACCCAGTACTTC.

This clone was detected a few times. Mismatch with germline at one junction end may stem from a read error. The genes are TRBV12-3 or TRBV12-4 and TRBJ1-3; D is ambiguous. CDR3 length equals 13 residues. The CDR3 nucleotides read TGTGCCAGCAGTTTGAGCCCTGGGAACACCATATATTTT. Residues: CASSLSPGNTIYF.

The V gene is TRBV12-5, the J gene TRBJ2-7; D is ambiguous. The V and J ends lost 1 base and 4 bases respectively, with 8 bases between them. The CDR3 totals 13 residues. Germline V gene sequence: CDR1 LGHNT, CDR2 FRNRAP. Written as DNA, the CDR3 is TGTGCTAGTGGTTTGGAGACGGTTTACGAGCAGTACTTC. Encoded protein: CASGLETVYEQYF.

This rearrangement joins TRBV10-3 to TRBJ1-1, with D maybe TRBD1 (5 bases). The CDR3 runs 12 residues. Between the trimmed V and J ends, which lost 11 bases and 4 bases, there was a span of 14 bases. Germline V lookup: CDR1 ENHRY, CDR2 SYGVKD. For the CDR3, the DNA is TGTGCCGTGGGGACTTTGGGCACTGAAGCTTTCTTT. It yields the protein CAVGTLGTEAFF.

This clone was picked up a small number of times. As DNA, the CDR3 is TGTGCCAGCAGCCTACCCCTGGCAGGACACCTCTATGGCTACACCTTC. It codes for CASSLPLAGHLYGYTF. The chain has TRBV7-9 and TRBJ1-2; possible D gene TRBD1, 5 bases. This CDR3 region has 16 residues. Germline CDR1 is SEHNR and CDR2 is FQNEAQ (reference sequence). Trimming took off 5 bases at V and 4 bases at J, with 20 bases between the two ends.